This TCR beta chain came from a study of CD8 T cells in Susac syndrome. Random hexamers were used to reverse transcribe an amount of roughly 0.45 to 1 ug RNA. TCRdb used MiXCR to reprocess the immunoSEQ multiplex PCR reads, holding one entry per CDR3 protein. The sample records under 200,000 distinct CDR3 sequences, 90% to 95% being singletons. This clonotype has only one observation. CDR3 size: 16 residues. Trimming pared 1 base from V and 4 bases from J, leaving 14 bases between. Per germline, CDR1 SGHTA and CDR2 FQGNSA. This clonotype was obtained from a human donor with Susac syndrome. Sequenced input: CD4+ T cells from PBMCs. The chain couples TRBV7-2 to TRBJ1-5; maybe TRBD1 (5 bases). The CDR3 sequence is CASSLEGPLNNQPQHF. The CDR3 region has the DNA TGTGCCAGCAGCTTAGAGGGGCCATTGAATAATCAGCCCCAGCATTTT.